This T cell receptor (beta chain) was captured by sequencing in a study of T-cell reconstitution after alpha-beta-depleted transplantation in children. Ten or more counts support this clonotype. Unique molecular identifiers were incorporated into the prepared TCRbeta library. TCRdb itself ran the PCR reads through MiXCR, one entry per CDR3 protein. The sample includes hundreds of thousands of distinct CDR3 sequences, approximately 10% of them seen just once. This CDR3 comprises 13 residues. Per germline, CDR1 DFQATT and CDR2 SNEGSKA (reference sequence). Trimming stripped 6 bases from V and 6 bases from J, with 15 bases between.

Sample: PBMCs from the stem cell graft donor, taken from the stem cell graft. The receptor was isolated from a human donor who donated a stem cell graft to a child with acute myeloid leukemia. V gene TRBV20-1 combines with J gene TRBJ2-4; D perhaps matches TRBD2 (6 bases). The CDR3 loop is CSAIPGASNIQYF. The DNA for the CDR3 is TGCAGTGCAATCCCGGGAGCTTCAAACATTCAGTACTTC.